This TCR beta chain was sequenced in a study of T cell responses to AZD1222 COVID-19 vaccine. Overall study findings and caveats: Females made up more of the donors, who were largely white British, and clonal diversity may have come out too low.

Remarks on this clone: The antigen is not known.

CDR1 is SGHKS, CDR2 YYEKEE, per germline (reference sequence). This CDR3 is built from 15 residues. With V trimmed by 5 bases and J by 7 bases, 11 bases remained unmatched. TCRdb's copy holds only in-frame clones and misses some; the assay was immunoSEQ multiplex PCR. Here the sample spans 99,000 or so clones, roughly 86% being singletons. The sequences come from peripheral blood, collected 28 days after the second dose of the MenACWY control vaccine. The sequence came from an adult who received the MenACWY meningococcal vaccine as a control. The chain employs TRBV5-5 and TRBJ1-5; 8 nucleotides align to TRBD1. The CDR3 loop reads CASRRDRGTEQPQHF. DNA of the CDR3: TGTGCCAGCAGACGTGACAGGGGAACGGAACAGCCCCAGCATTTT.